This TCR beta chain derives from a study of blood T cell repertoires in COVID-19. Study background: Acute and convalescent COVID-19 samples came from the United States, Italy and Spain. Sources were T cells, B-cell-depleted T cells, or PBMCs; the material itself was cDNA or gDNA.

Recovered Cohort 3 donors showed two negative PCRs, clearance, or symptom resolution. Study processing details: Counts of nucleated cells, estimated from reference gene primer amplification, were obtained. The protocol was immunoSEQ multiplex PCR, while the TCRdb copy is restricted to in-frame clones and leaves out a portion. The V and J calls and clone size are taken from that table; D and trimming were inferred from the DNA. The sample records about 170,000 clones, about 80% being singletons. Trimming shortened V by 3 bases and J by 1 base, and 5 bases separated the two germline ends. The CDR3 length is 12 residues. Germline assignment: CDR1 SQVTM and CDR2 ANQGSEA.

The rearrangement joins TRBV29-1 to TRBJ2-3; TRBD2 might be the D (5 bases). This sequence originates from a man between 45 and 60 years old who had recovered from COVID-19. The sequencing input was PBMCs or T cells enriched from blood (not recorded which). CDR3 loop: CSVDGGTDTQYF. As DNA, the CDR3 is TGCAGCGTTGACGGGGGCACAGATACGCAGTATTTT.